This T cell receptor beta chain stems from a study of tumor-infiltrating lymphocytes in primary liver carcinoma listed by TCRdb under 2017. Some background on the complete study: The five patients, three men and two women aged 30 to 69 years, had hepatocellular carcinoma (four) or combined HCC and intrahepatic cholangiocarcinoma (one). The five patients had tumors staged T1-T3 N0M0, with maximum diameters ranging from 4.2 to 10 cm. Roughly 3.5 to 8 million productive TCRbeta reads were obtained per sample, and no significant difference in read depth was found between tissue types. For each liver tumor, the study sampled five regions along with adjacent normal tissue and blood, and applied TCRbeta repertoire sequencing, expression microarrays and whole-exome sequencing. A total of some 35 specimens from 5 patients underwent TCRbeta repertoire sequencing, comprising approximately 25 tumor regions, 5 adjacent noncancerous liver tissues and 5 peripheral blood samples. To link TCRbeta repertoire diversity with the local molecular phenotype, the roughly 26 tumor region samples were profiled using Agilent mRNA microarrays. High reproducibility was observed for the technical replicate repertoires, with mean shared-clone rates approximately 0.92 and correlation coefficients above 0.95. Study-wide findings and limitations: A significantly larger repertoire fraction was made up by the top 250 clones in tumors than in blood (p = 0.039). Bulk unsorted samples precluded comparing CD4+ and CD8+ T cell repertoires. Only 4 or 5 patients were included in the study, and the authors note that the findings should be validated in a larger study. Only the TCR beta chain was sequenced, so true repertoire diversity is likely underestimated because unpaired alpha chains were not captured. Only roughly 8-25% of top clones appeared in all five regions of a tumor, which suggests that tumor-infiltrating T cells are spatially heterogeneous. Pairs of tumor regions showed greater repertoire overlap (mean around 36%) than tumor-adjacent pairs (roughly 17%) or tumor-blood pairs (approximately 15%), which is consistent with antigen-driven expansion.

Total RNA and DNA were co-extracted without cell sorting from approximately 22-30 mg of bulk tissue using the AllPrep DNA/RNA mini kit. Surgical resection was performed in China between late 2015 and 2016 on about five patients with histopathologically diagnosed primary liver carcinoma. Patients had chronic HBV infection and were treatment-naive at sampling. Five spatially separated regions were sampled per tumor: superior, inferior, left-lateral and right-lateral poles, plus the tumor centre. More than 75% viable tumor cells were found by histology in every tumor sample. Pieces of fresh tumor and adjacent tissue were cut in half, with one half kept in RNAlater at -80 degrees C and the other half sent for histology. Starting from about 500 ng total RNA, TCRbeta-specific cDNA was produced by reverse transcription with a constant-region primer and ProtoScript II reverse transcriptase. The TCRbeta libraries were prepared through three rounds of nested multiplex PCR following a slightly modified ARM-PCR procedure. The first two PCR rounds used multiplex TRBV1-TRBV30 forward primers with a Cbeta reverse primer, each for about 10 cycles. A final 25-cycle PCR with Deep VentR polymerase added sample barcodes and Illumina adapters. Amplicons of 200-500 bp were gel-purified with a QIAquick gel extraction kit before sequencing. An Illumina HiSeq 2500 was used to sequence the TCRbeta amplicons with 250-bp paired-end reads. In the source study's methods: Quality trimming of reads was performed with Trimmomatic v0.33, and paired reads were merged with FLASH v1.2.11 so that full CDR3 sequences could be recovered. V, D and J germline segments were assigned to the rearranged TCRbeta sequences using MiGEC v1.2.1b. Clonotype statistics and Shannon-Wiener diversity indices were computed with VDJtools v1.0.0. To reduce sampling bias, subsequent analyses other than the diversity analysis used only the 250 most abundant clonotypes in each sample. TCRdb trimmed the raw reads at Q25, called clones with MiXCR and kept productive beta chains. Duplicate CDR3 protein sequences are folded into a single record with the most common DNA and genes. These V and J calls are TCRdb output, not the study's own analysis. Across this sample there are 50,000 to 65,000 distinct CDR3 sequences, with about 65% seen only once. Jointly, the top ten make up less than 45% of the sample.

In the case of this clonotype: The target of this receptor is not known. Base qualities were left out, and no much larger clone turns up one base away.

The V end loses 5 bases and the J end loses 7 bases, and a stretch of 18 bases separates them. The CDR3 contains 15 residues, cysteine and phenylalanine counted. CDR3 DNA only is kept here, 45 bases in frame from base 1. The chain uses TRBV12-3 or TRBV12-4 and TRBJ2-1; a tentative D match to TRBD2 spans 5 bases. Sequencing was performed on liver tumor tissue from sampling region 4. The meaning of the sample's cell subset or site label: tumor region T4, right-lateral pole. The sequence was obtained from a middle-aged man with primary liver carcinoma and hepatitis B virus infection. The DNA sequence follows: TGTGCCAGCAGTCATACGAGAGGGCCCGCAAATGAGCAGTTCTTC. It is translated as CASSHTRGPANEQFF.